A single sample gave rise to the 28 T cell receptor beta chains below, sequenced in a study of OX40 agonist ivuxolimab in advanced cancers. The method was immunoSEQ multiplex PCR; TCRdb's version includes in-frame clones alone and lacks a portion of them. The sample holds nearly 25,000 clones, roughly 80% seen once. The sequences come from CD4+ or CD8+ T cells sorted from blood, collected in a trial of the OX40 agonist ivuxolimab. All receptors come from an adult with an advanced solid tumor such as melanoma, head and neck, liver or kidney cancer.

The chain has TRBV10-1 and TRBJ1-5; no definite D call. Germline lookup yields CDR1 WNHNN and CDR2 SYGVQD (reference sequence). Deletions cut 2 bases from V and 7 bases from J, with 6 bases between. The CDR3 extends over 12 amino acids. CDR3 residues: CASSEPGQPQHF. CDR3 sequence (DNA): TGCGCCAGCAGTGAGCCAGGCCAGCCCCAGCATTTT.

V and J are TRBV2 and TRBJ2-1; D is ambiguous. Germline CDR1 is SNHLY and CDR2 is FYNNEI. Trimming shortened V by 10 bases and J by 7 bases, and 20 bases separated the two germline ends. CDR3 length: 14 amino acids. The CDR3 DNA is TGTGCCACATCCCCTCTGGATCGTTGGAATGAGCAGTTCTTC. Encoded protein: CATSPLDRWNEQFF. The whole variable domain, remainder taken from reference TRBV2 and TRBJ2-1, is EPEVTQTPSHQVTQMGQEVILRCVPISNHLYFYWYRQILGQKVEFLVSFYNNEISEKSEIFDDQFSVERPDGSNFTLKIRSTKLEDSAMYFCATSPLDRWNEQFFGPGTRLTVL.

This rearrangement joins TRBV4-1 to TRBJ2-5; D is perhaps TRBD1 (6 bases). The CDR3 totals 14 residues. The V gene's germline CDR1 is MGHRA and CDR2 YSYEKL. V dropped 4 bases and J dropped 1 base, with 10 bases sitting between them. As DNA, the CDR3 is TGCGCCAGCAGCCCGGACAGACCCCAAGAGACCCAGTACTTC. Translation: CASSPDRPQETQYF.

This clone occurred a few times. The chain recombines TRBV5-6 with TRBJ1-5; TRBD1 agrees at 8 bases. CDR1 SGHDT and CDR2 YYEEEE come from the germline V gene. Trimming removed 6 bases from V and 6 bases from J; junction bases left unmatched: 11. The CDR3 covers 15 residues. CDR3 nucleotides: TGTGCCAGCAACTCAGGGGGCGCCGGTCGTCAGCCCCAGCATTTT. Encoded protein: CASNSGGAGRQPQHF.

The DNA of the CDR3 is TGTGCCAGCAGCAAAGGAGCGGGCGGACCCAACTATGGCTACACCTTC. As protein: CASSKGAGGPNYGYTF. The chain joins TRBV21-1 to TRBJ1-2. TRBV21-1 is given as a pseudogene. This CDR3 has 16 amino acids.

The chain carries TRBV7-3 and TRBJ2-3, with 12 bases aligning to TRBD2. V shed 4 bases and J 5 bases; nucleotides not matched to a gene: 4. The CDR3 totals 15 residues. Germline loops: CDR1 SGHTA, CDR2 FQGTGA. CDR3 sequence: CASSSSGGARDTQYF. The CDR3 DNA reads TGTGCCAGCAGCTCTAGCGGGGGGGCGAGAGATACGCAGTATTTT.

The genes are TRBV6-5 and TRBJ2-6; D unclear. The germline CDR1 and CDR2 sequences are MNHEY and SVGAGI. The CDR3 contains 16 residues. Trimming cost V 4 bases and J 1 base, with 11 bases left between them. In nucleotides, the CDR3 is TGTGCCAGCAGTTTCTCCTATGAGTCTGGGGCCAACGTCCTGACTTTC. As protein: CASSFSYESGANVLTF.

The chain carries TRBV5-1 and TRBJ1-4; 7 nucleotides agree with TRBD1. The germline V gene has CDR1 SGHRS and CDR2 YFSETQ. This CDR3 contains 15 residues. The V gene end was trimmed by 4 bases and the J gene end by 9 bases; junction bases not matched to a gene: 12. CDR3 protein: CASSPPTGTMKKLFF. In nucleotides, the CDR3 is TGCGCCAGCAGCCCCCCGACAGGGACAATGAAAAAACTGTTTTTT. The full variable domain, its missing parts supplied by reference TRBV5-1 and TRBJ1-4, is KAGVTQTPRYLIKTRGQQVTLSCSPISGHRSVSWYQQTPGQGLQFLFEYFSETQRNKGNFPGRFSGRQFSNSRSEMNVSTLELGDSALYLCASSPPTGTMKKLFFGSGTQLSVL.

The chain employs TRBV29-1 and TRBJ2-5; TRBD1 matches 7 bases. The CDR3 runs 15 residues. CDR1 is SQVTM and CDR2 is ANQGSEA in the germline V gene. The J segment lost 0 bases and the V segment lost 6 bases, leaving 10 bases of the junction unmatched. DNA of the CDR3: TGCAGCGTCCGACAGGGATGGAGGAACCAAGAGACCCAGTACTTC. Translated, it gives CSVRQGWRNQETQYF.

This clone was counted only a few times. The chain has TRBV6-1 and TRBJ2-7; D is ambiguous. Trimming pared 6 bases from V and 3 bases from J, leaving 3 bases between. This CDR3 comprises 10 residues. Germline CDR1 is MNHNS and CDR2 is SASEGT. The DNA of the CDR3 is TGTGCCAGCAGCAACTACGAGCAGTACTTC. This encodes CASSNYEQYF.

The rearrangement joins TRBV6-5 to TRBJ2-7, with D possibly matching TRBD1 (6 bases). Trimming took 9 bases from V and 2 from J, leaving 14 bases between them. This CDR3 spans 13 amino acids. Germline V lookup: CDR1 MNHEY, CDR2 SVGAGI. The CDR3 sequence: CASTPGAPYEQYF. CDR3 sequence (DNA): TGTGCCAGTACCCCAGGGGCCCCCTACGAGCAGTACTTC.

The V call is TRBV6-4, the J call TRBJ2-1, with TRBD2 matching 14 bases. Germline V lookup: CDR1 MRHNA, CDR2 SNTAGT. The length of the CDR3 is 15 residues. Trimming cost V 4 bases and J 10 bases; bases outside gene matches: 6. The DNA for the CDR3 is TGTGCCAGCAGTGCCTCCGGGACTAGCGGGGGAGAGCAGTTCTTC. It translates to CASSASGTSGGEQFF.

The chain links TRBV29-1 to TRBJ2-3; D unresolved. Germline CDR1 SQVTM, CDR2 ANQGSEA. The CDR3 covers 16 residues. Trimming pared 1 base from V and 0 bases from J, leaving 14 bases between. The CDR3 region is CSVEGQHLGSTDTQYF. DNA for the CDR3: TGCAGCGTTGAAGGGCAACACCTGGGTAGCACAGATACGCAGTATTTT.

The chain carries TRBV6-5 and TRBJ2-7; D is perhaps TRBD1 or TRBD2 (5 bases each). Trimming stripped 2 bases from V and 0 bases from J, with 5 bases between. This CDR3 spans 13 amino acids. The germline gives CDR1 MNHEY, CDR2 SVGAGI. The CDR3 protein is CASSYGGSYEQYF. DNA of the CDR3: TGTGCCAGCAGTTACGGGGGCTCCTACGAGCAGTACTTC.

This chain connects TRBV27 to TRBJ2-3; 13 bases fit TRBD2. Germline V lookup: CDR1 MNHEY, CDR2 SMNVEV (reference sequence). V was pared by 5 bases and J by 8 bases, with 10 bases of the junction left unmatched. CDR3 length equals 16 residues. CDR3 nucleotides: TGTGCCAGCAGTATCCTACTAGCGGGGGGGCCGGGTACGCAGTATTTT. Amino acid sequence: CASSILLAGGPGTQYF.

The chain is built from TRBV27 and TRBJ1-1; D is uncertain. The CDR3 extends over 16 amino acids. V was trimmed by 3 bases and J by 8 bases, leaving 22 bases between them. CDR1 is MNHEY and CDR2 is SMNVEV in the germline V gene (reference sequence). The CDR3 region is CASSLALGSNGEEAFF. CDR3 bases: TGTGCCAGCAGTTTGGCACTGGGCAGTAACGGCGAAGAAGCTTTCTTT.

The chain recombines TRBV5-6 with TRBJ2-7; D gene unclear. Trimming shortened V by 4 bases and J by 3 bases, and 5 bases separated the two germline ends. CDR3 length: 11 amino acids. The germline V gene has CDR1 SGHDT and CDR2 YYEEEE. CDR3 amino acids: CASSRDYEQYF. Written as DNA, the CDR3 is TGTGCCAGCAGCCGTGACTACGAGCAGTACTTC.

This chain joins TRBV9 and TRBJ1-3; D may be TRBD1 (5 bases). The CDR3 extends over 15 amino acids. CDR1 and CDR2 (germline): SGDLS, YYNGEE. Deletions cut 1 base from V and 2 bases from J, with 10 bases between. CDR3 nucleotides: TGTGCCAGCAGCGTACAAGGGGAAGCTGGAAACACCATATATTTT. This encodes CASSVQGEAGNTIYF.

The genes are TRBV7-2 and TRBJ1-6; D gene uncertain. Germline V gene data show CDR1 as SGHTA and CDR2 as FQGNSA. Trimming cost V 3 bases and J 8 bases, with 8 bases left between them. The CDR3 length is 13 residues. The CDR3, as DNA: TGTGCCAGCAGCTTCAATAATGATTCACCCCTCCACTTT. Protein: CASSFNNDSPLHF.

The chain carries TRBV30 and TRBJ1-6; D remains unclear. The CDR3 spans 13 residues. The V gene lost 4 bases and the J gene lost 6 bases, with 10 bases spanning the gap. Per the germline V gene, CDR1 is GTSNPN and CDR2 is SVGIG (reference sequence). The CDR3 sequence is CAWNEISNSPLHF. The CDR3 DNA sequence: TGTGCCTGGAACGAGATCAGTAATTCACCCCTCCACTTT.

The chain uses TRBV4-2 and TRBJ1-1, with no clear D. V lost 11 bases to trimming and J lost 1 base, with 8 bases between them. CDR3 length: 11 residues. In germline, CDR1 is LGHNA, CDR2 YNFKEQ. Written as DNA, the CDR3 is TGTGCCGTGGGCCCGAACACTGAAGCTTTCTTT. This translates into CAVGPNTEAFF.

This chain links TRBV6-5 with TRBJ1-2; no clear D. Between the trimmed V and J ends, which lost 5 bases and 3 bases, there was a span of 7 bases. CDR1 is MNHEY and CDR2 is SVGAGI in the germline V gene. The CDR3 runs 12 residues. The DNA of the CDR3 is TGTGCCAGCAGTACCCCGGACTATGGCTACACCTTC. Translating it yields CASSTPDYGYTF.

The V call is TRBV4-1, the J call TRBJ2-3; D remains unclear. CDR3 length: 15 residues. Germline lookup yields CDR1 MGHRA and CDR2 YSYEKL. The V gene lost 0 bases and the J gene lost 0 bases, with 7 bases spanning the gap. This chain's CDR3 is CASSQDFPSTDTQYF. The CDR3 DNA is TGCGCCAGCAGCCAAGATTTCCCTAGCACAGATACGCAGTATTTT.

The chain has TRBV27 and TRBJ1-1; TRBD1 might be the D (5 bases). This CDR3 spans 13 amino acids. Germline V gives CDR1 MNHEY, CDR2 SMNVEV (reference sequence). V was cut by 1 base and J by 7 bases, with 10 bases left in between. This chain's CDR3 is CASSLLGVGEAFF. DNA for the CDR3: TGTGCCAGCAGTTTATTAGGGGTAGGTGAAGCTTTCTTT.

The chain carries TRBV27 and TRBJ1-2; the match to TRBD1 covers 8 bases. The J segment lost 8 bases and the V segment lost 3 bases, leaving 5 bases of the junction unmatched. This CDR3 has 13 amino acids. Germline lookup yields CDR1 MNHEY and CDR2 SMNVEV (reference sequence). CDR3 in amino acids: CASSLGQVGGYTF. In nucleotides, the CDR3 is TGTGCCAGCAGTTTGGGACAGGTGGGCGGCTACACCTTC.

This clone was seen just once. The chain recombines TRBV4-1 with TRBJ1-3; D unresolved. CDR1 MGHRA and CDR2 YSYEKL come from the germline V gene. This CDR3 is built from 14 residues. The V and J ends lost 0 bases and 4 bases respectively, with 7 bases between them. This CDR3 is CASSQDYQGNTIYF. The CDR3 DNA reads TGCGCCAGCAGCCAAGATTATCAGGGAAACACCATATATTTT.

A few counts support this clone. CDR3 protein: CASSSWTGSYEQYF. CDR3 coding DNA: TGTGCCAGCAGCTCTTGGACAGGGTCCTACGAGCAGTACTTC. V and J are TRBV11-2 and TRBJ2-7, with TRBD1 matching over 8 bases. V lost 4 bases, J lost 1 base, and 3 bases stayed unmatched. The CDR3 totals 14 residues. CDR1 and CDR2 (germline): SGHAT, FQNNGV.

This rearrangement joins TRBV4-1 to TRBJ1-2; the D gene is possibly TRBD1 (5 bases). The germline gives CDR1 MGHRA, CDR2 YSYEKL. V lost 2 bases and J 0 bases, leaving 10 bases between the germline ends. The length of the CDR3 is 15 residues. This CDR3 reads CASSQPGRSNYGYTF. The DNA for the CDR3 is TGCGCCAGCAGCCAACCGGGACGGTCTAACTATGGCTACACCTTC.